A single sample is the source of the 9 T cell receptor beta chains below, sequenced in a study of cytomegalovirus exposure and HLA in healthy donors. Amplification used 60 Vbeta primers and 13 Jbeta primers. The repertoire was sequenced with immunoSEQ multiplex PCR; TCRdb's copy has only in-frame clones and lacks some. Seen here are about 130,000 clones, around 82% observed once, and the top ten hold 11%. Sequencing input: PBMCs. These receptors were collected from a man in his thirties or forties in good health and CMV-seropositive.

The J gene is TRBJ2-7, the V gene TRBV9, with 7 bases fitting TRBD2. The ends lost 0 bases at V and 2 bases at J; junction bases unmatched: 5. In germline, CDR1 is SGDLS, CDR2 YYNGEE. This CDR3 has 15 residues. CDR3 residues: CASSVEYGRTYEQYF. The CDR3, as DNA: TGTGCCAGCAGCGTAGAATACGGGAGGACCTACGAGCAGTACTTC.

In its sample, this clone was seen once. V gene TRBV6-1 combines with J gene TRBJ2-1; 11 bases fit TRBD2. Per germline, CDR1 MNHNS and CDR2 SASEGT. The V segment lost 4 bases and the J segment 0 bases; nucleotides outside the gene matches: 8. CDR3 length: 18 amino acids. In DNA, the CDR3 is TGTGCCAGCAGTGTTCGACTAGCGGGATCCTACTCCTACAATGAGCAGTTCTTC. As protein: CASSVRLAGSYSYNEQFF.

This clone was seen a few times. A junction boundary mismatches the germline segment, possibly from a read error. The CDR3 is CASSQGQHTEAFF. The DNA of the CDR3 is TGTGCTAGCAGCCAGGGACAGCACACTGAAGCTTTCTTT. The chain employs TRBV7-7 and TRBJ1-1; 7 bases map to TRBD1. This CDR3 is built from 13 residues. The germline CDR1 and CDR2 sequences are SSHAT and FNYEAQ (reference sequence).

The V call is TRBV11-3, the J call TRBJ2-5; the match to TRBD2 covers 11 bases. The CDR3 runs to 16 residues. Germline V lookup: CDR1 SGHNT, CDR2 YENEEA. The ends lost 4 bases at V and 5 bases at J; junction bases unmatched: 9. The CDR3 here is CASSSRGVAGGETQYF. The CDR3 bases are TGTGCCAGCAGCTCACGAGGGGTAGCGGGAGGGGAGACCCAGTACTTC.

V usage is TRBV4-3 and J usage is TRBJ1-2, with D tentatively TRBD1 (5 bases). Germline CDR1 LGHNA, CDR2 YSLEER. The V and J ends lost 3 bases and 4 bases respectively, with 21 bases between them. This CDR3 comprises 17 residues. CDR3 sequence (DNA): TGCGCCAGCAGCCAGGGATTGGGCTCGGACACCTCCTATGGCTACACCTTC. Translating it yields CASSQGLGSDTSYGYTF.

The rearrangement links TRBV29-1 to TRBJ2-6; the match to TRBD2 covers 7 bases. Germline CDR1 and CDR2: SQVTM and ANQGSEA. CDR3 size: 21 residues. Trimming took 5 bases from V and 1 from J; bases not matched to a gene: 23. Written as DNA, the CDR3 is TGCAGCGTTCAGATTGGGGGGGAAGGCCAGTCCCAGAGGTCTGGGGCCAACGTCCTGACTTTC. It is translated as CSVQIGGEGQSQRSGANVLTF.

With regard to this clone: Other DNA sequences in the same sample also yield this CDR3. This CDR3 is CASSDPGTGTYEQYF. The DNA of the CDR3 is TGTGCCAGCAGTGACCCCGGGACAGGTACCTACGAGCAGTACTTC. This chain uses TRBV28 with TRBJ2-7; 8 nucleotides line up with TRBD1. The germline gives CDR1 MDHEN, CDR2 SYDVKM. With 5 bases clipped from V and 2 bases from J, the junction kept 8 bases outside the gene matches. This CDR3 spans 15 amino acids.

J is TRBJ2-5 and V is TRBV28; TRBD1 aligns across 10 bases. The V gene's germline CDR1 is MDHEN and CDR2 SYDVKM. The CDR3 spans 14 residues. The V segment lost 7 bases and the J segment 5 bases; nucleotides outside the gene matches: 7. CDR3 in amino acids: CASNRQGAWETQYF. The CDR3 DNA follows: TGTGCCAGCAATAGACAGGGGGCATGGGAGACCCAGTACTTC.

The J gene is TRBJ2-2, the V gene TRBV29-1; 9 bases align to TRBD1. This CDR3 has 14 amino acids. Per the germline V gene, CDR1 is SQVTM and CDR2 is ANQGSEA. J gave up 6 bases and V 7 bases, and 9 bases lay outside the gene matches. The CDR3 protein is CSAGQGQGAGELFF. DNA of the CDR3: TGCAGCGCCGGACAGGGACAGGGAGCCGGGGAGCTGTTTTTT.